This T cell receptor beta chain comes out of a study of blood T cell repertoires in COVID-19. The CDR3 spans 18 residues. Germline lookup yields CDR1 SEHNR and CDR2 FQNEAQ (reference sequence). Trimming removed 5 bases from V and 5 bases from J, with 27 bases in between. Method: immunoSEQ multiplex PCR; TCRdb's copy keeps in-frame clones and lacks some. The table shows 500,000 or so clones, with 75% to 90% occurring only once. V usage is TRBV7-9 and J usage is TRBJ2-5; D might be TRBD2 (6 bases). This receptor was identified in a woman younger than 30 who had recovered from COVID-19. Sequencing was carried out using PBMCs or T cells enriched from blood (not recorded which). The CDR3 DNA is TGTGCCAGCAGCCCGAAGATTTTTGGTACAAACGGAGGGGAGACCCAGTACTTC. Its protein product is CASSPKIFGTNGGETQYF.